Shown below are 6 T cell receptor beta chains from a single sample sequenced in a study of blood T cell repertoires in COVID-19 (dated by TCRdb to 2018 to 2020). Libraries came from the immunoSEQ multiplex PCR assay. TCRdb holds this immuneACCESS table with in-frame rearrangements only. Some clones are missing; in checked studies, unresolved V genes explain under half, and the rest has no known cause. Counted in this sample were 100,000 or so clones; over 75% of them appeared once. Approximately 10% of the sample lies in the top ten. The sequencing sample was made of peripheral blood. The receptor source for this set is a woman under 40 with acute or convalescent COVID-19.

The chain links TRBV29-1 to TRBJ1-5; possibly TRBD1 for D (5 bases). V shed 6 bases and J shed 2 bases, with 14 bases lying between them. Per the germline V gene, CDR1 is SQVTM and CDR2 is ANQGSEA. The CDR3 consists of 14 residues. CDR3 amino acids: CSVTEGTGNQPQHF. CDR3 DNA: TGCAGCGTGACCGAGGGGACTGGCAATCAGCCCCAGCATTTT.

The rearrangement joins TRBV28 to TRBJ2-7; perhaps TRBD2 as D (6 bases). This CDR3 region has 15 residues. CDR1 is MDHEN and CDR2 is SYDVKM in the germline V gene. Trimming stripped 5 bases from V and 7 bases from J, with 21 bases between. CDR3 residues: CASSPPGTRVTEQYF. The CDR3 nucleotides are TGTGCCAGCAGTCCCCCCGGGACTCGAGTGACGGAGCAGTACTTC.

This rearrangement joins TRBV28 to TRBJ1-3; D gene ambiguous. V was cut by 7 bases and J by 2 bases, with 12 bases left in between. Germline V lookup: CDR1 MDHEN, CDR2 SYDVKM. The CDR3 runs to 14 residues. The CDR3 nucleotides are TGTGCCAGCACAACGGGATCCCCTGGAAACACCATATATTTT. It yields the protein CASTTGSPGNTIYF. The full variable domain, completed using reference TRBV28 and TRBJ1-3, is DVKVTQSSRYLVKRTGEKVFLECVQDMDHENMFWYRQDPGLGLRLIYFSYDVKMKEKGDIPEGYSVSREKKERFSLILESASTNQTSMYLCASTTGSPGNTIYFGEGSWLTVV.

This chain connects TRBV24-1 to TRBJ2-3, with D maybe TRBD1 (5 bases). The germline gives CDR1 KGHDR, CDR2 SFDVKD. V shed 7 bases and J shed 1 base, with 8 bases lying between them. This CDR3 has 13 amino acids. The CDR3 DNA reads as TGTGCCACCAGAAGGGGTGGCACAGATACGCAGTATTTT. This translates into CATRRGGTDTQYF.

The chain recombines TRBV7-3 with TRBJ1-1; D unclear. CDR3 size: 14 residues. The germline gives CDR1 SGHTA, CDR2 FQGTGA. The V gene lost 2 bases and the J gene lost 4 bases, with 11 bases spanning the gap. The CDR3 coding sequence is TGTGCCAGCAGCTTACGGGGTGCCCCCACTGAAGCTTTCTTT. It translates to CASSLRGAPTEAFF.

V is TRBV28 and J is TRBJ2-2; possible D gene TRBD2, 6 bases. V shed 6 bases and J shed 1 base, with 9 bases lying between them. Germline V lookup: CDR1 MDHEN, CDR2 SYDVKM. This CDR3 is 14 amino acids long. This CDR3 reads CASSPSVNTGELFF. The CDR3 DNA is TGTGCCAGCAGCCCTAGCGTGAACACCGGGGAGCTGTTTTTT.